The 3 T cell receptor beta chains below come from one sample, sequenced in a study of shared clonotypes between healthy human individuals (dated by TCRdb to about 2020). The receptor library was made with the immunoSEQ multiplex PCR assay. TCRdb took this table from immuneACCESS and kept in-frame rearrangements with V and J called. Such tables lack part of the clones; where checked against another copy, unresolved V genes explain under half of the gap, and the rest is unexplained. The table for this sample lists over a million clones; 75% to 80% of them were counted only once. The top ten clones comprise around 0.6% of the sample. Material for sequencing was memory CD4+ T cells from PBMCs. The sample's cell subset or site, from its label and the paper: CD45RA-negative fraction. These receptors all come from a man between 18 and 35 years old in good health. Some clones in this sample may be carry-over from other donors' samples.

The V and J genes are TRBV5-4 and TRBJ2-7; 8 bases map to TRBD1. Losses at the gene ends were 2 bases for V and 6 bases for J; bases not matched to a gene: 7. Germline V gives CDR1 SGHNT, CDR2 YYREEE (reference sequence). CDR3 length equals 14 residues. CDR3 residues: CASSFQGATREQYF. In DNA form, the CDR3 reads TGTGCCAGCAGCTTCCAGGGGGCAACCCGCGAGCAGTACTTC.

This chain uses TRBV5-6 with TRBJ2-7; TRBD1 agrees at 8 bases. Trimming removed 6 bases from V and 3 bases from J; junction bases left unmatched: 5. This CDR3 is built from 13 residues. Germline-derived CDR1 and CDR2 are SGHDT and YYEEEE. Here the CDR3 DNA reads TGTGCCAGCACACACAGGGGGTACTACGAGCAGTACTTC. Amino acid sequence: CASTHRGYYEQYF.

Only a few counts were recorded for this clone. The chain combines TRBV19 with TRBJ1-2; D remains unclear. This CDR3 is 15 amino acids long. Germline lookup yields CDR1 LNHDA and CDR2 SQIVND (reference sequence). The germline V and J ends were trimmed by 9 bases and 0 bases, with 17 bases remaining between them. Written as DNA, the CDR3 is TGTGCCAGCCGCCTGGCAGGCTCGGCTAACTATGGCTACACCTTC. Translated: CASRLAGSANYGYTF.